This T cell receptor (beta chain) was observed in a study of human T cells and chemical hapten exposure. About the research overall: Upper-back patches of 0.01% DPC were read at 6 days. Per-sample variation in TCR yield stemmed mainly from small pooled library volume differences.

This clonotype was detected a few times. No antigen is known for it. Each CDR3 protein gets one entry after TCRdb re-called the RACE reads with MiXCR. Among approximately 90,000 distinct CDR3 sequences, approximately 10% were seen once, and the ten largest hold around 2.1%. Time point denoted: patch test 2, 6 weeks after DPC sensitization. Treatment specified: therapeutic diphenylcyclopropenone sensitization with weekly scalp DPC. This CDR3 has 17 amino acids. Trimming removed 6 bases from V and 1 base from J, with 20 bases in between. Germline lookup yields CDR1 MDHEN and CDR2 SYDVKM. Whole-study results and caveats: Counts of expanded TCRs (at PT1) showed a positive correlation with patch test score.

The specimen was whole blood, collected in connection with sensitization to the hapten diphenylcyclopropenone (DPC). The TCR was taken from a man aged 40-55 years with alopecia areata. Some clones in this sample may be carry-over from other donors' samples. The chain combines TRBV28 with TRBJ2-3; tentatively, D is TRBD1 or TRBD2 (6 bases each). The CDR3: CASSPRGLRWRTDTQYF. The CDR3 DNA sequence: TGTGCCAGCAGCCCCCGGGGGCTACGCTGGCGCACAGATACGCAGTATTTT.